One and the same sample provided the 4 T cell receptor beta chains below, sequenced in a study of CD8 T cells in Susac syndrome. Random-hexamer reverse transcription was applied to about 0.5 to 1 ug RNA. TCRdb passed the immunoSEQ multiplex PCR reads through MiXCR, listing each CDR3 protein once. Of 84,000 or so distinct CDR3 sequences listed, around 94% are singletons. Sequences were obtained from CD8+ T cells from PBMCs. The receptor set was obtained from a human donor with Susac syndrome.

The CDR3 sequence is CASSPDSAGGPQHF. The DNA of the CDR3 is TGTGCCAGCAGCCCTGACTCCGCAGGCGGTCCCCAGCATTTT. The chain uses TRBV7-9 and TRBJ1-5; D unresolved. This CDR3 region has 14 residues. Trimming stripped 5 bases from V and 10 bases from J, with 18 bases between. Per the germline V gene, CDR1 is SEHNR and CDR2 is FQNEAQ (reference sequence).

The V gene is TRBV5-6, the J gene TRBJ1-5, with D possibly matching TRBD1 (6 bases). Trimming shortened V by 1 base and J by 4 bases, and 12 bases separated the two germline ends. The CDR3 contains 15 residues. From germline, CDR1 is SGHDT and CDR2 YYEEEE. CDR3 amino acids: CASSLSQGLNQPQHF. The CDR3, as DNA: TGTGCCAGCAGCTTGAGTCAGGGGCTTAATCAGCCCCAGCATTTT.

The V call is TRBV5-1, the J call TRBJ1-1; no firm D call. This CDR3 is 13 amino acids long. Germline CDR1 is SGHRS and CDR2 is YFSETQ. Trimming took 0 bases from V and 7 from J, leaving 10 bases between them. In DNA form, the CDR3 reads TGCGCCAGCAGCTTGGCCCTCGGGGTTGAAGCTTTCTTT. Translation gives CASSLALGVEAFF.

The chain joins TRBV30 to TRBJ2-5, with no clear D. CDR1 and CDR2 (germline): GTSNPN, SVGIG (reference sequence). This CDR3 is built from 13 residues. The V end lost 5 bases, the J end lost 5 bases, and 15 bases lay between the germline ends. The CDR3 loop reads CAWDFGQAETQYF. The CDR3 coding sequence is TGTGCCTGGGACTTCGGGCAGGCGGAGACCCAGTACTTC.